This passage covers 20 T cell receptor beta chains from one sample sequenced in a study of molecular identifiers for immune sequencing clone quantification (dated 2018 in TCRdb). To prepare the library, PCR was applied. Sequencing took place on a NextSeq 500. The raw public reads went through TCRdb reprocessing: fastp at Q25, MiXCR clone calling, in-frame beta chains kept. Rows matching on CDR3 protein sequence are summarized as one entry with the most common DNA and genes. The sample table shows more than 550,000 distinct CDR3 sequences, and about 25% are seen once. Approximately 0.75% of the sample belongs to the ten largest clones. The sequenced sample consisted of naive CD8+ T cells from blood, with Jurkat cell RNA spiked in. The cell subset or site label on this specimen signifies: FACS-sorted CD8+CD4-CCR7+CD45RA+ naive T cells. All receptors come from a human donor in good health. Some libraries in this study had Jurkat cell RNA spiked in.

In this sample, this clonotype turned up many times. The genes are TRBV7-9 and TRBJ2-6; D might be TRBD2 (6 bases). The V gene lost 5 bases and the J gene lost 2 bases, with 13 bases spanning the gap. The CDR3 is made up of 16 amino acids. CDR1 is SEHNR, CDR2 FQNEAQ, per germline (reference sequence). The CDR3 protein is CASSPVGGPGANVLTF. The DNA of the CDR3 is TGTGCCAGCAGCCCAGTCGGGGGTCCTGGGGCCAACGTCCTGACTTTC.

This chain links TRBV7-6 with TRBJ2-2; 11 positions agree with TRBD2. V lost 2 bases and J lost 5; bases outside the gene matches: 22. Germline values: CDR1 SGHVS, CDR2 FNYEAQ. This CDR3 region has 22 residues. The CDR3 DNA reads as TGTGCCAGCAGCTTAAATTCCCCTACCCCCAGGCTAGCGGGGGGACTTACCGGGGAGCTGTTTTTT. Protein sequence: CASSLNSPTPRLAGGLTGELFF.

This clonotype has more than one count but fewer than ten. V and J are TRBV21-1 and TRBJ1-1; the D call of TRBD1 is as the table states it, not checked on the DNA. TRBV21-1 is a pseudogene locus. The CDR3 totals 24 residues. CDR3 sequence (DNA): TGTGCCAGCAGCAAAGAAGGTAGGGGCGAGGGGAACACTGAAGCTTTCTGGGGGAACACTGAAGCTTTCTTT. This translates into CASSKEGRGEGNTEAFWGNTEAFF.

In DNA form, the CDR3 reads TGTGCCAGCAGTTACAGTTGGGCAATCGCTGAAGCTTTCTTT. Translation: CASSYSWAIAEAFF. The chain is built from TRBV6-2 or TRBV6-3 and TRBJ1-1, with no clear D. CDR3 length: 14 residues. Germline V CDR1 and CDR2: MNHEY, SVGEGT. V lost 2 bases and J 6 bases, leaving 13 bases between the germline ends.

This clonotype was counted only a few times. This chain joins TRBV9 and TRBJ2-2; TRBD2 is a possible D gene (5 bases). The length of the CDR3 is 15 residues. Trimming took off 0 bases at V and 4 bases at J, with 10 bases between the two ends. The V gene's germline CDR1 is SGDLS and CDR2 YYNGEE. CDR3 amino acids: CASSVESSPTGELFF. CDR3 in DNA: TGTGCCAGCAGCGTAGAGTCTAGCCCCACCGGGGAGCTGTTTTTT.

This clonotype has just a few counts. The chain joins TRBV18 to TRBJ2-7; 7 positions match TRBD1. V shed 3 bases and J 1 base; nucleotides not matched to a gene: 9. The CDR3 is 16 residues long. Germline CDR1 is KGHSH and CDR2 is LQKENI. CDR3: CASSPPGTVRSYEQYF. The CDR3 coding sequence is TGTGCCAGCTCACCCCCCGGGACAGTCCGATCCTACGAGCAGTACTTC.

The chain uses TRBV20-1 and TRBJ2-7, with D tentatively TRBD2 (5 bases). The CDR3 is 17 amino acids. From germline, CDR1 is DFQATT and CDR2 SNEGSKA (reference sequence). V was clipped by 6 bases and J by 1 base, with 25 bases between them. The CDR3 region has the DNA TGCAGTGCGACGGATTTTTTGGGCAGGAGGTTATCCTACGAGCAGTACTTC. This codes for CSATDFLGRRLSYEQYF.

In this sample, this clonotype turned up a few times. The chain links TRBV4-3 to TRBJ2-1; TRBD2 is a possible D gene (5 bases). The CDR3 covers 15 residues. V shed 1 base and J shed 10 bases, with 17 bases lying between them. The germline V gene encodes CDR1 LGHNA and CDR2 YSLEER. CDR3 in amino acids: CASSQGTHAVAEQFF. DNA of the CDR3: TGCGCCAGCAGCCAAGGGACTCACGCCGTGGCCGAGCAGTTCTTC.

Ten or more counts support this clonotype. This chain links TRBV12-5 with TRBJ1-1; D is uncertain. Germline CDR1 is LGHNT and CDR2 is FRNRAP. Trimming left V 2 bases short and J 5 bases short, with 6 bases between. The CDR3 runs to 12 residues. The CDR3 loop reads CASGLPGTEAFF. In DNA form, the CDR3 reads TGTGCTAGTGGTTTGCCTGGGACTGAAGCTTTCTTT.

This clonotype was seen a few times. The V call is TRBV13, the J call TRBJ2-1; TRBD1 matches 7 bases. The CDR3 sequence is 12 residues long. V gave up 5 bases and J gave up 9 bases; unmatched junction bases: 4. Germline CDR1 reads PRHDT; CDR2 reads FYEKMQ (reference sequence). The CDR3 DNA reads as TGTGCCAGCAGCCAACACAGGGGTGAGCAGTTCTTC. As protein: CASSQHRGEQFF.

There are many counts of this clonotype. The rearrangement links TRBV19 to TRBJ2-3; D is uncertain. Germline values: CDR1 LNHDA, CDR2 SQIVND (reference sequence). Trimming shortened V by 1 base and J by 2 bases, and 10 bases separated the two germline ends. The CDR3 consists of 15 residues. The DNA for the CDR3 is TGTGCCAGTAGTATAGTCGGCACTTCCACAGATACGCAGTATTTT. Protein product: CASSIVGTSTDTQYF.

This clonotype was seen ten or more times. CDR3 region: CSVEEGEYYEQYF. CDR3 coding DNA: TGCAGCGTTGAAGAGGGGGAGTACTACGAGCAGTACTTC. The chain uses TRBV29-1 and TRBJ2-7; the D gene could be TRBD1 or TRBD2 (5 bases each). The V gene lost 0 bases and the J gene lost 3 bases, with 9 bases spanning the gap. The germline V gene encodes CDR1 SQVTM and CDR2 ANQGSEA. CDR3 size: 13 residues.

This clonotype showed up just a few times. The gene calls are TRBV14 and TRBJ2-1, with D possibly being TRBD2 (5 bases). CDR1 and CDR2 from the germline V gene are SGHDN and FVKESK. V gave up 3 bases and J gave up 0 bases, with 9 bases separating them. The CDR3 is 15 residues long. The CDR3 loop is CASSQRASSYNEQFF. The CDR3 region has the DNA TGTGCCAGCAGCCAGAGGGCGAGCTCCTACAATGAGCAGTTCTTC.

In the case of this clonotype: This could be a read error, since a much larger clone is one nucleotide away. This chain uses TRBV7-9 with TRBJ1-4; no clear D gene. V was clipped by 5 bases and J by 0 bases, with 13 bases between them. Germline V gene sequence: CDR1 SEHNR, CDR2 FQNEAQ (reference sequence). The CDR3 consists of 16 residues. The CDR3 coding sequence is TGTGCCAGCAGCCTACCCCCATGGACAACTAATGAAAAACTGTTTTTT. The encoded protein is CASSLPPWTTNEKLFF.

This clonotype showed up many times. For the CDR3, the DNA is TGTGCCAGCAGAAGAACAGATACGCAGTATTTT. It is translated as CASRRTDTQYF. This chain joins TRBV2 and TRBJ2-3; no clear D gene. Trimming removed 6 bases at V and 3 bases at J, with 4 bases between. This CDR3 has 11 amino acids. Germline V gives CDR1 SNHLY, CDR2 FYNNEI.

On this clonotype itself: The junction shows a germline mismatch at one end, possibly a read error. This chain uses TRBV6-5 with TRBJ2-5, with TRBD1 identical over 9 bases. CDR3 size: 15 residues. Germline V gene lookup returns CDR1 MNHEY and CDR2 SVGAGI. The chain's CDR3 is CAGSYTGTGQETQYF. CDR3 DNA: TGTGCCGGCAGTTACACTGGGACAGGGCAAGAGACCCAGTACTTC.

A remark on this clonotype: The junction does not match germline at one end; this may be a read error. This chain links TRBV12-3 or TRBV12-4 with TRBJ2-7; 10 bases line up with TRBD1. This CDR3 has 15 amino acids. CDR3 protein: CASSSYPRTGGEQYF. The CDR3 DNA follows: TGCGCCAGCAGCTCATACCCTAGGACAGGGGGCGAGCAGTACTTC.

This clonotype appeared a few times. The gene calls are TRBV14 and TRBJ2-1; 7 nucleotides align to TRBD2. V was clipped by 2 bases and J by 6 bases; unmatched bases: 10. Per germline, CDR1 SGHDN and CDR2 FVKESK. The CDR3 consists of 16 residues. CDR3 amino acids: CASSQYRGRALNEQFF. CDR3 coding DNA: TGTGCCAGCAGCCAATATCGGGGGAGGGCCCTCAATGAGCAGTTCTTC. Together with reference TRBV14 and TRBJ2-1, the CDR3 gives the full variable domain: EAGVTQFPSHSVIEKGQTVTLRCDPISGHDNLYWYRRVMGKEIKFLLHFVKESKQDESGMPNNRFLAERTGGTYSTLKVQPAELEDSGVYFCASSQYRGRALNEQFFGPGTRLTVL.

This clonotype was recorded at least ten times. The chain uses TRBV28 and TRBJ1-5; TRBD1 is a possible D gene (6 bases). The CDR3 covers 15 residues. Per germline, CDR1 MDHEN and CDR2 SYDVKM. Trimming shortened V by 3 bases and J by 1 base, and 10 bases separated the two germline ends. This CDR3 is CASSLAGVSNQPQHF. CDR3 in DNA: TGTGCCAGCAGTTTGGCAGGGGTGAGCAATCAGCCCCAGCATTTT.

The genes are TRBV30 and TRBJ2-5; 14 bases line up with TRBD2. With V trimmed by 2 bases and J by 1 base, 6 bases remained unmatched. Germline CDR1 GTSNPN, CDR2 SVGIG (reference sequence). The CDR3 has 17 residues. The DNA for the CDR3 is TGTGCCTGGAGTCCTATGGGACTAGCGGGGGCCCAAGAGACCCAGTACTTC. Its translation is CAWSPMGLAGAQETQYF.